Listed below are T cell receptor beta chains from one sample, sequenced in a study of radiation and T cells in renal cell carcinoma. The table came from immunoSEQ multiplex PCR; TCRdb's copy has only in-frame clones and leaves some out. The sample gives over 9,000 clones, 55% to 70% of which show up once; 14% is in the top ten. This specimen was tumor tissue, taken from a patient whose treatment was nephrectomy without radiotherapy. These receptors all stem from a man in his 60s with renal cell carcinoma. Each CDR3 is given without its conserved first and last residue.

J gene	V gene	CDR3 protein
TRBJ2-1	TRBV2	ASSEAFRQF
TRBJ1-5	TRBV7-8	ASSRDGGNQPQH
TRBJ2-3	TRBV2	ASSAGTNTDTQY
TRBJ1-6	TRBV30	AWSRQGLALH
TRBJ1-1	TRBV6-5	ASSFLGATNTEAF
TRBJ1-6	TRBV28	ASRSKQGMRNSPLH
TRBJ2-3	TRBV5-1	ASSLESDTQY
TRBJ2-7	TRBV27	ASSRKGGYEQY
TRBJ2-2	TRBV25-1	ASRAGTRDTGELF
TRBJ2-3	TRBV18	ASSPVAGGPTDTQY
TRBJ2-7	TRBV6-1	ASSEAINSGRAVREQY
TRBJ2-6	TRBV23-1	ASSQPQSGANVLT
TRBJ1-5	TRBV28	ASSSRTVFGNQPQH
TRBJ2-2	TRBV5-6	ASSFLLAGAGELF
TRBJ2-3	TRBV7-3	ASSSAGNPDTQY